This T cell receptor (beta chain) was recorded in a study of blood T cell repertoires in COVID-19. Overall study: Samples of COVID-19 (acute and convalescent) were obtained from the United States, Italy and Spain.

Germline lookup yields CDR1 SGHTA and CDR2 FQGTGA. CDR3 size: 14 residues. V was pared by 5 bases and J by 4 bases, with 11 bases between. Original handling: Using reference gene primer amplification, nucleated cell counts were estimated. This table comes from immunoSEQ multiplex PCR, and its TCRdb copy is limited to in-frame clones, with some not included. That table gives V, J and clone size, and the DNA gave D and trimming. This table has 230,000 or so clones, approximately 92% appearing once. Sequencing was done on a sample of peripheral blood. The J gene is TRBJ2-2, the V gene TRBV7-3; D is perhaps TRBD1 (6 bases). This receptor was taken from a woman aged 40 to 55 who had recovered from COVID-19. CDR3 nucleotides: TGTGCCAGCAGCCGCATGGGGGCCACCGGGGAGCTGTTTTTT. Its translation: CASSRMGATGELFF.